The clone carrying this T cell receptor beta chain is judged medium-sized. Germline V gives CDR1 SGHVS, CDR2 FNYEAQ. Trimming removed 2 bases at V and 0 bases at J, with 4 bases between. This CDR3 is built from 13 residues. This sample was taken from a study of graft-versus-host responses after intestinal transplantation. Study results and limitations: Early declines in HvG clones that occurred post-transplant were associated with peak circulating GvH clone levels. The marrow of recipients harbored GvH clones, and ileum or blood showed some of them first.

Responders that carried the CFSE label, some 200,000 of them, were plated with some 200,000 irradiated, violet-dye-labeled stimulator cells. At the end of the reaction, proliferating CFSE-low CD3+CD4+ and CD3+CD8+ responders were sorted. Clones were read by immunoSEQ multiplex PCR, and TCRdb kept only the in-frame ones, dropping some. Of some 13,000 clones listed, about 35% are singletons. The clonotype was recovered from a human patient who received an intestinal transplant. The chain links TRBV7-6 to TRBJ1-1; no clear D gene. The sample consisted of alloreactive CD8+ T cells from a mixed lymphocyte reaction culture, taken before intestinal transplant. Stated subset: CFSE-low proliferating T cells sorted from roughly six-day pre-transplant mixed lymphocyte reaction (GvH or HvG direction). CDR3 DNA: TGTGCCAGCAGCTTAACAGTGAACACTGAAGCTTTCTTT. Amino acids: CASSLTVNTEAFF.